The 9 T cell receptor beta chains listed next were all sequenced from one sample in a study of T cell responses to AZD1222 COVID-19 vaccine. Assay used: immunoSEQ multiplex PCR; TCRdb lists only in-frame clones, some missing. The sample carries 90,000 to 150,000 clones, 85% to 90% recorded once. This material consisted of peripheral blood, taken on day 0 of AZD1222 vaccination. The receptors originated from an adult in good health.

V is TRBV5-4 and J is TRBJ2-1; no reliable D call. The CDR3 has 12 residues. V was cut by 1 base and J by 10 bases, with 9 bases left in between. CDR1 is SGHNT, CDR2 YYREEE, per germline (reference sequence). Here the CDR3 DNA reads TGTGCCAGCAGCTTGTCTATCTCAGAGCAGTTCTTC. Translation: CASSLSISEQFF.

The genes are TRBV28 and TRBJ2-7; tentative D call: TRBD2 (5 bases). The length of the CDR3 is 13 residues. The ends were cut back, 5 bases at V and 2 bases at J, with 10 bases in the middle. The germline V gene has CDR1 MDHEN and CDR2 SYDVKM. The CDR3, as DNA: TGTGCCAGCAGTCCGGACTGGGCCTACGAGCAGTACTTC. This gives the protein CASSPDWAYEQYF. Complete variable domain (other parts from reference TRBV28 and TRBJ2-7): DVKVTQSSRYLVKRTGEKVFLECVQDMDHENMFWYRQDPGLGLRLIYFSYDVKMKEKGDIPEGYSVSREKKERFSLILESASTNQTSMYLCASSPDWAYEQYFGPGTRLTVT.

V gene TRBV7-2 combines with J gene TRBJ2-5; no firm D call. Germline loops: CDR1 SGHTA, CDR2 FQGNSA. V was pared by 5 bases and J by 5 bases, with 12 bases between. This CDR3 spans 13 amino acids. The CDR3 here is CASSLGAVETQYF. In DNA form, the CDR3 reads TGTGCCAGCAGCCTCGGCGCGGTGGAGACCCAGTACTTC.

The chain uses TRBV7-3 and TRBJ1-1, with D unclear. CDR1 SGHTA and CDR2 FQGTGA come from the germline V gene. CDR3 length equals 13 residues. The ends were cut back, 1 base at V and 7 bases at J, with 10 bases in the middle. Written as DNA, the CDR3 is TGTGCCAGCAGCTTAATGCCGGGCGTTGAAGCTTTCTTT. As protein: CASSLMPGVEAFF.

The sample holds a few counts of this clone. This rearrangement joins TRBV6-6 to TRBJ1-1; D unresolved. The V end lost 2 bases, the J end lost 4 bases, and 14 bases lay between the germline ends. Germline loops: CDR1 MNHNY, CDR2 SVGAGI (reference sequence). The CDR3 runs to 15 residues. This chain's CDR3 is CASSYPNPVGTEAFF. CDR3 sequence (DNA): TGTGCCAGCAGTTACCCCAACCCGGTGGGCACTGAAGCTTTCTTT.

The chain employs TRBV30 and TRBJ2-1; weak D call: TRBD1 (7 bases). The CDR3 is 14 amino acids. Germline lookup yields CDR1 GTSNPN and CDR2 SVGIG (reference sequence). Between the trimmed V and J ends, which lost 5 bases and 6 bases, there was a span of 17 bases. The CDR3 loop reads CAWDSGQVPNEQFF. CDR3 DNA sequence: TGTGCCTGGGATAGCGGACAGGTGCCCAATGAGCAGTTCTTC.

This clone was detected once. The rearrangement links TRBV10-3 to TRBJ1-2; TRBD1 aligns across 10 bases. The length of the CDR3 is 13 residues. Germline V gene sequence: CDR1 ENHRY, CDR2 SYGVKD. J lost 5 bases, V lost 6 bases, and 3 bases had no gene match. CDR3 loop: CAISPGQGYGYTF. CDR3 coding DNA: TGTGCCATCAGCCCGGGACAGGGGTATGGCTACACCTTC.

The CDR3 DNA follows: TGTGCCAGCAGCCCGGGACAGGCTTCCGGCTACACCTTC. Translated: CASSPGQASGYTF. This chain uses TRBV7-9 with TRBJ1-2; 8 bases match TRBD1. Germline CDR1 reads SEHNR; CDR2 reads FQNEAQ (reference sequence). CDR3 size: 13 residues. V lost 5 bases to trimming and J lost 8 bases; unmatched junction nucleotides: 7.

CDR3 residues: CSVVAGVTTDTQYF. Written as DNA, the CDR3 is TGCAGCGTTGTAGCGGGAGTAACCACAGATACGCAGTATTTT. This chain connects TRBV29-1 to TRBJ2-3, with TRBD2 matching over 9 bases. This CDR3 comprises 14 residues. With 4 bases clipped from V and 2 bases from J, the junction kept 4 bases outside the gene matches. CDR1 and CDR2 from the germline V gene are SQVTM and ANQGSEA.